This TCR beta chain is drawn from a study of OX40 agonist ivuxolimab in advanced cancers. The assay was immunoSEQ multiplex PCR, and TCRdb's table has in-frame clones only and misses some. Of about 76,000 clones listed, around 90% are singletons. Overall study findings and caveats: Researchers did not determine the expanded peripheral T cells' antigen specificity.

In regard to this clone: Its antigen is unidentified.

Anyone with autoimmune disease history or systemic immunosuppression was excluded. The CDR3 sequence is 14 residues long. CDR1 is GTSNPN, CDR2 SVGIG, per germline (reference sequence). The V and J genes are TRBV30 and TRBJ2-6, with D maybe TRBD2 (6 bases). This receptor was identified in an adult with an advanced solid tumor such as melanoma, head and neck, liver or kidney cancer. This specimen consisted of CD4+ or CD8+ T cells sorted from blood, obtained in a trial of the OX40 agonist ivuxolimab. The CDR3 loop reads CGGDSSSGANVLTF. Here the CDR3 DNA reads TGTGGGGGGGACTCAAGCTCTGGGGCCAACGTCCTGACTTTC.